This is a list of T cell receptor beta chains from one sample in a study of vaccination effects on CD4 cells after COVID-19. Assay used: immunoSEQ multiplex PCR; TCRdb lists only in-frame clones, some missing. The table lists some 56,000 clones, under 80% of them singletons. For these receptors, no antigen is known. The sample here was CD4+ T cells from PBMCs cultured with HIV peptides, taken before COVID-19 vaccination. The source of these receptors is a human donor who had a prior SARS-CoV-2 infection. The conserved cysteine and the conserved F or W are not part of the CDR3 here. Fields, in order: J gene, V gene, CDR3 protein.

TRBJ2-5	TRBV14	ASSQDRFPLLKETQY
TRBJ1-3	TRBV7-2	ASSLVGGNSGNTIY
TRBJ1-2	TRBV28	ASSLFEARGGYT
TRBJ2-7	TRBV5-1	ASAPGPSGRGYEQY
TRBJ2-3	TRBV30	AWGRRSTDTQY
TRBJ2-7	TRBV5-4	ASSSLGGVGNYEQY
TRBJ2-3	TRBV24-1	ATSEQVTDTQY
TRBJ1-5	TRBV5-1	ASSLDGSGQPQH
TRBJ1-5	TRBV12-5	ASGLVSTSSNQPQH
TRBJ1-5	TRBV2	ASSRDAGADQPQH
TRBJ2-2	TRBV7-3	ASSLRGVANTGELF
TRBJ2-7	TRBV19	ASSISGISYEQY
TRBJ1-1	TRBV7-2	ASSKDRNMNTEAF
TRBJ1-4	TRBV7-9	ASSRVQGDNEKLF
TRBJ2-7	TRBV2	ASVSGRSSYEQY
TRBJ2-5	TRBV24-1	ATSDPGLARGETQY
TRBJ2-5	TRBV19	ASSIDVYRETQY
TRBJ2-7	TRBV5-6	ASSLGYEQY
TRBJ1-1	TRBV5-5	ASSFQERLWGEAF
TRBJ2-7	TRBV10-3	AIRGTSGAVSYEQY
TRBJ2-5	TRBV18	ASSPPGQKETQY
TRBJ1-1	TRBV2	ASSLMGGGDTEAF
TRBJ1-5	TRBV24-1	ATSDRQLNQPQH
TRBJ2-1	TRBV6-5	ASRHGTEYNEQF
TRBJ1-4	TRBV5-1	ASSLTTQGEEKLF
TRBJ1-2	TRBV19	ASSAGLGNNYGYT
TRBJ2-3	TRBV7-9	ASSYPSTLGGETDTQY
TRBJ1-2	TRBV2	ASSARGYGYT
TRBJ2-1	TRBV5-1	ASSLSPPRREQF
TRBJ2-7	TRBV11-2	ASSLILEYEQY
TRBJ1-5	TRBV5-5	ASSLGPNQPQH
TRBJ2-5	TRBV7-3	ASSWTSGVGETQY
TRBJ2-2	TRBV7-9	ASRATGELF
TRBJ2-7	TRBV7-2	ASSLLRRRGSYEQY
TRBJ2-2	TRBV7-6	ASSRETGTNTGELF
TRBJ2-3	TRBV6-5	ASSPTSGGDTQY
TRBJ2-6	TRBV5-4	ASSTNVLAGASGANVLT